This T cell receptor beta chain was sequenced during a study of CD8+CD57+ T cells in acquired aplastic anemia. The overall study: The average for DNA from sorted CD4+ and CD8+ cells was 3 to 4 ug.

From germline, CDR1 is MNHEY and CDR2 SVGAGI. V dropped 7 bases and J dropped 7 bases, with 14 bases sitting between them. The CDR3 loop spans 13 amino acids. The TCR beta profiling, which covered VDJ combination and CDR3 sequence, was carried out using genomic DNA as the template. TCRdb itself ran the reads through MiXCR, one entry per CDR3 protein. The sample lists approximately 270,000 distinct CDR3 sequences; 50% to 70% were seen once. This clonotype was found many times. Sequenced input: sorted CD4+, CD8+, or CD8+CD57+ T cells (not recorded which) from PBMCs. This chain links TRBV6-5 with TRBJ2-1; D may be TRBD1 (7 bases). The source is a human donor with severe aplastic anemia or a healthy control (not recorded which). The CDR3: CASIKQGRNEQFF. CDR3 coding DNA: TGTGCCAGCATTAAACAGGGGAGGAATGAGCAGTTCTTC.